This T cell receptor beta chain was found in a study of tumor-infiltrating lymphocytes in primary liver carcinoma. Study overall: Each participant had primary liver carcinoma, and surgical resection was the treatment. Samples had roughly 3.5 to 7.5 million productive TCRbeta reads, comparable between tissue types.

Germline V CDR1 and CDR2: MNHEY, SVGEGT. Trimming removed 6 bases from V and 4 bases from J; junction bases left unmatched: 5. This CDR3 comprises 15 residues. General observations from the study: The 250 largest clones made up significantly more of tumor than blood repertoires (p = 0.039). Each sample was bulk and unsorted; consequently, CD4+ and CD8+ repertoires were not compared.

Germline DNA was also extracted, and blood RNA was taken from unsorted whole blood. This clonotype was recorded many times. Its antigen is still unknown. TCR beta cDNA came from about 0.45 ug total RNA, primed with a constant-region primer. Library construction for TCR beta comprised three nested multiplex PCR rounds performed with slightly modified ARM-PCR. Investigators reported that the first two PCR rounds, at about 9 cycles each, used TRBV1-TRBV30 forward primers with a C-beta reverse primer. One entry per CDR3 protein results from TCRdb running MiXCR on the multiplex PCR reads. The sample has a few hundred thousand distinct CDR3 sequences, 50% to 60% seen once.

The clonotype comes from a woman younger than 45 with primary liver carcinoma and hepatitis B virus infection. The sequencing sample was made of peripheral blood. This rearrangement joins TRBV6-2 or TRBV6-3 to TRBJ2-7; 14 bases map to TRBD2. The CDR3 coding sequence is TGTGCCAGCAGCTCCGGGACTAGCGGGAGATACGAGCAGTACTTC. It encodes CASSSGTSGRYEQYF.